The 18 T cell receptor beta chains listed next were all sequenced from one sample in a study of blood T cell repertoires in COVID-19. The protocol was immunoSEQ multiplex PCR, while the TCRdb copy is restricted to in-frame clones and leaves out a portion. Among some 150,000 clones listed, 84% were seen once. Specimen: peripheral blood. Receptor source: a woman between 65 and 79 years old with COVID-19, enrolled during active disease.

V and J are TRBV6-4 and TRBJ2-3; 7 nucleotides line up with TRBD2. CDR3 size: 15 residues. Trimming cost V 5 bases and J 0 bases; bases outside gene matches: 5. Germline V lookup: CDR1 MRHNA, CDR2 SNTAGT. Here the CDR3 DNA reads TGTGCCAGCAGTAGAGACGGGGGGAGCACAGATACGCAGTATTTT. Translated: CASSRDGGSTDTQYF.

The chain uses TRBV7-2 and TRBJ2-1, with 11 bases aligning to TRBD2. V was pared by 5 bases and J by 5 bases, with 5 bases of the junction left unmatched. This CDR3 region has 15 residues. Germline V gene lookup returns CDR1 SGHTA and CDR2 FQGNSA. This CDR3 is CASSILAGGHNEQFF. The CDR3 nucleotides are TGTGCCAGCAGCATCCTAGCGGGGGGTCACAATGAGCAGTTCTTC.

This clone showed up just once. This chain connects TRBV30 to TRBJ1-3, with D perhaps TRBD1 (5 bases). From germline, CDR1 is GTSNPN and CDR2 SVGIG (reference sequence). This CDR3 region has 16 residues. The V end was cut by 5 bases, the J end by 0 bases, with 17 bases between. The CDR3 is CAWGKVTGFSGNTIYF. CDR3 bases: TGTGCCTGGGGTAAGGTTACAGGATTCTCTGGAAACACCATATATTTT.

The chain employs TRBV7-6 and TRBJ1-6; unclear D gene. This CDR3 is built from 15 residues. The ends were cut back, 3 bases at V and 0 bases at J, with 6 bases in the middle. CDR1 and CDR2 from the germline V gene are SGHVS and FNYEAQ. The CDR3 is CASSLSNSYNSPLHF. CDR3 nucleotides: TGTGCCAGCAGCTTGAGTAACTCCTATAATTCACCCCTCCACTTT.

The V gene is TRBV19, the J gene TRBJ2-3; 10 bases agree with TRBD1. V gave up 6 bases and J gave up 2 bases; unmatched junction bases: 8. The CDR3 covers 16 residues. Germline-derived CDR1 and CDR2 are LNHDA and SQIVND (reference sequence). The CDR3 DNA follows: TGTGCCAGTAGCCCGACAGGGGGCTATGACACAGATACGCAGTATTTT. Translation gives CASSPTGGYDTDTQYF. Full variable domain (remainder filled in from reference TRBV19 and TRBJ2-3): DGGITQSPKYLFRKEGQNVTLSCEQNLNHDAMYWYRQDPGQGLRLIYYSQIVNDFQKGDIAEGYSVSREKKESFPLTVTSAQKNPTAFYLCASSPTGGYDTDTQYFGPGTRLTVL.

This clone was seen more than once but under ten times. The V and J genes are TRBV14 and TRBJ1-1, with D hard to call. The CDR3 extends over 13 amino acids. V was cut by 3 bases and J by 2 bases, with 7 bases left in between. The germline gives CDR1 SGHDN, CDR2 FVKESK. In DNA, the CDR3 is TGTGCCAGCAGCCAGCAGGCAAACACTGAAGCTTTCTTT. Amino acid sequence: CASSQQANTEAFF.

This clone was recorded once. V and J are TRBV19 and TRBJ2-5, with a weak D call TRBD1 (5 bases). Germline lookup yields CDR1 LNHDA and CDR2 SQIVND (reference sequence). This CDR3 is built from 14 residues. Trimming cost V 5 bases and J 5 bases, with 15 bases left between them. CDR3 amino acids: CASSHRYPPETQYF. In DNA form, the CDR3 reads TGTGCCAGTAGTCACAGGTATCCCCCCGAGACCCAGTACTTC.

The chain combines TRBV25-1 with TRBJ1-4; TRBD1 aligns across 7 bases. V lost 10 bases to trimming and J lost 5 bases; unmatched junction nucleotides: 13. Germline CDR1 is MGHDK and CDR2 is SYGVNS. This CDR3 region has 15 residues. This chain's CDR3 is CATRMSGRGNEKLFF. The CDR3 DNA follows: TGTGCCACCCGAATGTCTGGCAGGGGGAATGAAAAACTGTTTTTT.

The chain joins TRBV19 to TRBJ2-1; TRBD2 agrees at 14 bases. J gave up 10 bases and V 10 bases, and 6 bases lay outside the gene matches. The germline CDR1 and CDR2 sequences are LNHDA and SQIVND (reference sequence). CDR3 length: 13 residues. CDR3 coding DNA: TGTGCCACCGGGACTAGCGGGGGTGTCGAGCAGTTCTTC. Protein sequence: CATGTSGGVEQFF.

The chain carries TRBV28 and TRBJ2-2; 7 bases match TRBD2. The length of the CDR3 is 15 residues. Germline CDR1 reads MDHEN; CDR2 reads SYDVKM. V dropped 4 bases and J dropped 2; count of bases not matched to a gene: 4. The CDR3: CASSSGGANTGELFF. The CDR3 DNA reads TGTGCCAGCAGTTCGGGAGGAGCCAACACCGGGGAGCTGTTTTTT.

This clone occurred a few times. The chain employs TRBV15 and TRBJ1-6; no clear D gene. Trimming removed 0 bases at V and 7 bases at J, with 7 bases between. Germline CDR1 is LNHNV and CDR2 is YYDKDF (reference sequence). This CDR3 is 14 amino acids long. The CDR3, as DNA: TGTGCCACCAGCAGAGATATTAGCAATTCACCCCTCCACTTT. It encodes CATSRDISNSPLHF.

This sequence joins TRBV9 and TRBJ1-4; D is undetermined. The germline V and J ends were trimmed by 3 bases and 8 bases, with 14 bases remaining between them. The germline gives CDR1 SGDLS, CDR2 YYNGEE. This CDR3 is 14 amino acids long. CDR3 region: CASSGIRGREKLFF. In nucleotides, the CDR3 is TGTGCCAGCAGCGGTATTCGGGGTCGGGAAAAACTGTTTTTT. The full variable domain, rest sourced from reference TRBV9 and TRBJ1-4, is DSGVTQTPKHLITATGQRVTLRCSPRSGDLSVYWYQQSLDQGLQFLIQYYNGEERAKGNILERFSAQQFPDLHSELNLSSLELGDSALYFCASSGIRGREKLFFGSGTQLSVL.

V is TRBV18 and J is TRBJ2-4; 8 bases align to TRBD2. The CDR3 loop spans 18 amino acids. Germline V CDR1 and CDR2: KGHSH, LQKENI. The trim removed 0 bases at V and 0 bases at J, leaving 7 bases unmatched. The CDR3 protein is CASSPPGGGRGAKNIQYF. The DNA of the CDR3 is TGTGCCAGCTCACCACCGGGCGGGGGGCGTGGAGCCAAAAACATTCAGTACTTC.

This chain connects TRBV9 to TRBJ1-3, with TRBD1 as a possible D gene (5 bases). This CDR3 is 14 amino acids long. Per the germline V gene, CDR1 is SGDLS and CDR2 is YYNGEE. Trimming removed 2 bases at V and 2 bases at J, with 8 bases between. CDR3 residues: CASSVDIPGNTIYF. In DNA, the CDR3 is TGTGCCAGCAGCGTGGACATCCCTGGAAACACCATATATTTT.

The V call is TRBV6-5, the J call TRBJ2-7; a weak D match, TRBD2 (5 bases). The CDR3 runs 13 residues. Deletions cut 10 bases from V and 3 bases from J, with 16 bases between. Germline V gene lookup returns CDR1 MNHEY and CDR2 SVGAGI. The CDR3 loop is CATEDLLDYEQYF. The CDR3 region has the DNA TGTGCCACCGAGGACTTACTAGACTACGAGCAGTACTTC.

The chain links TRBV19 to TRBJ1-3; the D gene is possibly TRBD1 (6 bases). The germline gives CDR1 LNHDA, CDR2 SQIVND (reference sequence). The ends were cut back, 11 bases at V and 4 bases at J, with 15 bases in the middle. The CDR3 sequence is 13 residues long. CDR3 in amino acids: CASLSRGGNTIYF. DNA for the CDR3: TGTGCCTCCCTTTCCAGGGGCGGAAACACCATATATTTT.

The J gene is TRBJ1-1, the V gene TRBV6-5; weak D call: TRBD1 (5 bases). The length of the CDR3 is 13 residues. Trimming stripped 11 bases from V and 5 bases from J, with 18 bases between. Germline V gives CDR1 MNHEY, CDR2 SVGAGI. The CDR3 is CAVFDGGTTEAFF. The CDR3 coding sequence is TGTGCCGTTTTTGACGGGGGAACAACTGAAGCTTTCTTT.

This chain joins TRBV28 and TRBJ1-5; 9 positions agree with TRBD1. The germline gives CDR1 MDHEN, CDR2 SYDVKM. CDR3 length: 16 amino acids. The V segment lost 2 bases and the J segment 2 bases; nucleotides outside the gene matches: 4. In DNA form, the CDR3 reads TGTGCCAGCAGTTTACTCACAGGGGGCGGCAATCAGCCCCAGCATTTT. Translation: CASSLLTGGGNQPQHF.